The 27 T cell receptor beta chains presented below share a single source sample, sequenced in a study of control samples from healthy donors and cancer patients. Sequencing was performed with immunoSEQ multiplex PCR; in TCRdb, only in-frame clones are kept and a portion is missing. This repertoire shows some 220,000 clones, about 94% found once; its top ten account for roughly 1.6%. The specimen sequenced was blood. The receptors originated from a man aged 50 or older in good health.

CDR3 protein: CASSFVTGAPDSPLHF. The CDR3 DNA is TGCGCCAGCAGCTTTGTGACGGGGGCCCCCGATTCACCCCTCCACTTT. This rearrangement joins TRBV5-1 to TRBJ1-6; D might be TRBD1 (6 bases). This CDR3 is 16 amino acids long. Germline V gene data show CDR1 as SGHRS and CDR2 as YFSETQ. V shed 2 bases and J shed 8 bases, with 17 bases lying between them.

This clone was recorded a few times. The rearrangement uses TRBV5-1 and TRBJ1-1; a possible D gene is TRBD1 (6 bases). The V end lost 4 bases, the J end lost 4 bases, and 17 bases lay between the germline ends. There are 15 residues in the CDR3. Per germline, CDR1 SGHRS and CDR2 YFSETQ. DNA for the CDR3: TGCGCCAGCAGCGCCCCCGTGGGGGCTGGCACTGAAGCTTTCTTT. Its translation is CASSAPVGAGTEAFF.

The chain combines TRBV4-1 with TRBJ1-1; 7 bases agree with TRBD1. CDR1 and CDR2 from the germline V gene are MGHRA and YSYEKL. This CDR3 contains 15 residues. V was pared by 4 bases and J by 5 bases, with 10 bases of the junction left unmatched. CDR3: CASSLKNHRGTEAFF. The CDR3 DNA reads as TGCGCCAGCAGCCTGAAGAATCACAGGGGAACTGAAGCTTTCTTT.

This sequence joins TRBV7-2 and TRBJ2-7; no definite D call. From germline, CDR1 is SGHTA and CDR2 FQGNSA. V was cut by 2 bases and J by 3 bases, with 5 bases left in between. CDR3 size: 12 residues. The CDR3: CASSLIGYEQYF. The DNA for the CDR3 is TGTGCCAGCAGCTTAATTGGCTACGAGCAGTACTTC.

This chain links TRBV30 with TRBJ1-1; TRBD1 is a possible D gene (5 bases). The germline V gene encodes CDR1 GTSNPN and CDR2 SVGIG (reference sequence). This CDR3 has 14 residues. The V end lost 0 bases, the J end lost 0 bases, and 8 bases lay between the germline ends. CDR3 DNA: TGTGCCTGGAGTGTCATGGGGGTGAACACTGAAGCTTTCTTT. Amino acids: CAWSVMGVNTEAFF. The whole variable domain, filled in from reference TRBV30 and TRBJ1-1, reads SQTIHQWPATLVQPVGSPLSLECTVEGTSNPNLYWYRQAAGRGLQLLFYSVGIGQISSEVPQNLSASRPQDRQFILSSKKLLLSDSGFYLCAWSVMGVNTEAFFGQGTRLTVV.

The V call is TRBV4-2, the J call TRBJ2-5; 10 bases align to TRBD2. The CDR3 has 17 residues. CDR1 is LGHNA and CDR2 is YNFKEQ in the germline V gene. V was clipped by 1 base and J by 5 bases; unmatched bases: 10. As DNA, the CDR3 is TGTGCCAGCAGCCAAGTGGGCAGCGGGGGGGCGAGGGAGACCCAGTACTTC. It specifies CASSQVGSGGARETQYF.

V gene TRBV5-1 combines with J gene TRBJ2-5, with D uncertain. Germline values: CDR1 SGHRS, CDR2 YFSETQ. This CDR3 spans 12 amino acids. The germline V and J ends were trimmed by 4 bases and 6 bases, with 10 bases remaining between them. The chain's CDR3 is CASSPPGQTQYF. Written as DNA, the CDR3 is TGCGCCAGCAGCCCCCCGGGTCAGACCCAGTACTTC.

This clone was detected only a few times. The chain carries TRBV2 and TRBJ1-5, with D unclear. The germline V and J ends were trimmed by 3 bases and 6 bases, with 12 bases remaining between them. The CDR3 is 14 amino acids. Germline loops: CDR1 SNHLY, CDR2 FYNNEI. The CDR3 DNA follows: TGTGCCAGCAGTGATACGGGGTACCCTCAGCCCCAGCATTTT. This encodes CASSDTGYPQPQHF. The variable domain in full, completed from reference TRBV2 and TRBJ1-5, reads EPEVTQTPSHQVTQMGQEVILRCVPISNHLYFYWYRQILGQKVEFLVSFYNNEISEKSEIFDDQFSVERPDGSNFTLKIRSTKLEDSAMYFCASSDTGYPQPQHFGDGTRLSIL.

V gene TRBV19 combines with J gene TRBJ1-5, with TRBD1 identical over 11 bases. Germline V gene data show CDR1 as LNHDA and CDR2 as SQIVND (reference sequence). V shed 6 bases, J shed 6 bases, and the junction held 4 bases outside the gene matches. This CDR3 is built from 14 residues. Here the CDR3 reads CASSPGQGVQPQHF. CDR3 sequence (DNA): TGTGCCAGTAGCCCGGGACAGGGGGTTCAGCCCCAGCATTTT.

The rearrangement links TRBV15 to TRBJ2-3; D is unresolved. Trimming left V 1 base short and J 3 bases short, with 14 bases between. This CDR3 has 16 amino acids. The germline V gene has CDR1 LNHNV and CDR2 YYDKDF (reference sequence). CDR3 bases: TGTGCCACCAGCAGAGGAAATACCGAAAATACAGATACGCAGTATTTT. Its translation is CATSRGNTENTDTQYF.

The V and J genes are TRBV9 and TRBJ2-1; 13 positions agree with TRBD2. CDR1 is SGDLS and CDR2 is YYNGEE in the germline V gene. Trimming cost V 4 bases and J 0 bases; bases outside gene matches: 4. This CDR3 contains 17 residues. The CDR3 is CASSSGLAGSSYNEQFF. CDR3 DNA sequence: TGTGCCAGCAGCTCGGGACTAGCGGGGAGCTCCTACAATGAGCAGTTCTTC.

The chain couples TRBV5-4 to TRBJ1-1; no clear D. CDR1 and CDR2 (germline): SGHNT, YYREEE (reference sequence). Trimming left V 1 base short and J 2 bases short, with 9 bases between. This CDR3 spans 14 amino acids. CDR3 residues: CASSLLRSNTEAFF. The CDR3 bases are TGTGCCAGCAGCTTGCTTCGGAGCAACACTGAAGCTTTCTTT.

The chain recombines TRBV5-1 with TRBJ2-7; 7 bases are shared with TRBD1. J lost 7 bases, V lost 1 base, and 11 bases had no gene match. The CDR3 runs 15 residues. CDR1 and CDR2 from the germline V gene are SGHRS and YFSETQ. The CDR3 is CASSLTVGQSGEQYF. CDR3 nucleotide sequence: TGCGCCAGCAGCTTGACCGTGGGACAGTCTGGGGAGCAGTACTTC.

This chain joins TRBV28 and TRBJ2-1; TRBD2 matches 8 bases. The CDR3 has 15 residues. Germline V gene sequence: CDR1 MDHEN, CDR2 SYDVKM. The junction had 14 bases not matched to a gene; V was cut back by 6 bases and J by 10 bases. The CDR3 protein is CASSQTRGGRGEQFF. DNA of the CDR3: TGTGCCAGCAGCCAGACGCGCGGGGGGCGGGGAGAGCAGTTCTTC.

The CDR3 reads CAYRPALPTDTQYF. The CDR3 nucleotides are TGTGCCTACCGCCCCGCCCTCCCCACAGATACGCAGTATTTT. This rearrangement joins TRBV30 to TRBJ2-3; D remains ambiguous. The V end was cut by 7 bases, the J end by 2 bases, with 16 bases between. This CDR3 has 14 amino acids. Germline-derived CDR1 and CDR2 are GTSNPN and SVGIG (reference sequence).

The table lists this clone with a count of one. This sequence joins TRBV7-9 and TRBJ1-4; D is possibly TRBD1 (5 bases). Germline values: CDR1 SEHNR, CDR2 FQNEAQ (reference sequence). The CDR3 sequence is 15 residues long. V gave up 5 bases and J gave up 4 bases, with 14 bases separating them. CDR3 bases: TGTGCCAGCAGCCTAACCGGGGCCGATAATGAAAAACTGTTTTTT. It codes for CASSLTGADNEKLFF.

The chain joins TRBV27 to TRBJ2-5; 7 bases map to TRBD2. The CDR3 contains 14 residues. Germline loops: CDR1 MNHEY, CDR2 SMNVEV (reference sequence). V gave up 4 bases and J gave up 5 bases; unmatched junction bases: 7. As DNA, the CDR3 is TGTGCCAGCAGTTCCCGGGCGGGGGACGAGACCCAGTACTTC. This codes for CASSSRAGDETQYF.

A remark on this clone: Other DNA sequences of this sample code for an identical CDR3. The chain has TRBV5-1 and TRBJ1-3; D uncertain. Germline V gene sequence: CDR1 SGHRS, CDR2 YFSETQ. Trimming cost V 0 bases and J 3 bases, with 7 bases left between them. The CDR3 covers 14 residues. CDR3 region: CASSLAGVGNTIYF. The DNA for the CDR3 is TGCGCCAGCAGCTTGGCCGGTGTTGGAAACACCATATATTTT.

CDR3: CASSLAQSTDTQYF. For the CDR3, the DNA is TGCGCCAGCAGCTTGGCTCAGAGCACAGATACGCAGTATTTT. The rearrangement joins TRBV5-1 to TRBJ2-3; D remains ambiguous. The ends were cut back, 0 bases at V and 0 bases at J, with 5 bases in the middle. The CDR3 is made up of 14 amino acids. The germline gives CDR1 SGHRS, CDR2 YFSETQ.

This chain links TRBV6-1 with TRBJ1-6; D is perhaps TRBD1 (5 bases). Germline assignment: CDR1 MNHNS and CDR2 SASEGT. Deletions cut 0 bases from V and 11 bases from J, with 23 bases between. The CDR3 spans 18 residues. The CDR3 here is CASSEARPGLVRRPPLHF. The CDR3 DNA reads TGTGCCAGCAGTGAAGCGCGGCCAGGGCTAGTTCGAAGACCACCCCTCCACTTT.

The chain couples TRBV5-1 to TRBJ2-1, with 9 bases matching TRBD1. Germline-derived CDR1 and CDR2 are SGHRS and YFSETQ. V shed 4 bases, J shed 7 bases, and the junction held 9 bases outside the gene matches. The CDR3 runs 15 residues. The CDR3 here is CASSGQGISVNEQFF. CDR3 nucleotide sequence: TGCGCCAGCAGCGGACAGGGGATTTCGGTAAATGAGCAGTTCTTC.

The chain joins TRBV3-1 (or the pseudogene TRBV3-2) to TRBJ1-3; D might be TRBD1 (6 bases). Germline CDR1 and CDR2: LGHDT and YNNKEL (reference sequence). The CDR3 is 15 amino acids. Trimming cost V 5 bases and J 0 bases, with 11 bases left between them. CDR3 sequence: CASSTTGFSGNTIYF. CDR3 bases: TGTGCCAGCAGCACTACAGGGTTCTCTGGAAACACCATATATTTT.

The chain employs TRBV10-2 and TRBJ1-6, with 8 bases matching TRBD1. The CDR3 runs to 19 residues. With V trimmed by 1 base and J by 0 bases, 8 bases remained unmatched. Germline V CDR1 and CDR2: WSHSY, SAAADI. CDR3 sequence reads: CASSEWAGGPSSYNSPLHF. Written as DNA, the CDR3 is TGCGCCAGCAGTGAGTGGGCAGGGGGCCCGAGCTCCTATAATTCACCCCTCCACTTT.

The chain's CDR3 is CASQTSSVSNEQFF. The DNA for the CDR3 is TGTGCCAGCCAGACTAGTTCAGTGAGCAATGAGCAGTTCTTC. The chain couples TRBV9 to TRBJ2-1, with D possibly matching TRBD2 (6 bases). The CDR3 loop spans 14 amino acids. Germline CDR1 reads SGDLS; CDR2 reads YYNGEE. V lost 7 bases and J 6 bases, leaving 17 bases between the germline ends.

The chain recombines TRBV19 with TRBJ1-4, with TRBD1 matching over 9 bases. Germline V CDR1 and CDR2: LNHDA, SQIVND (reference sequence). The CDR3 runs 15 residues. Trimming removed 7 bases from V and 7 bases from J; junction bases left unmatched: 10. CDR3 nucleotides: TGTGCCAGTACCAGATCGACAGGGGGAAGTGAAAAACTGTTTTTT. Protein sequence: CASTRSTGGSEKLFF. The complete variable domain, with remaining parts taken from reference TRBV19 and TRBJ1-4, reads DGGITQSPKYLFRKEGQNVTLSCEQNLNHDAMYWYRQDPGQGLRLIYYSQIVNDFQKGDIAEGYSVSREKKESFPLTVTSAQKNPTAFYLCASTRSTGGSEKLFFGSGTQLSVL.

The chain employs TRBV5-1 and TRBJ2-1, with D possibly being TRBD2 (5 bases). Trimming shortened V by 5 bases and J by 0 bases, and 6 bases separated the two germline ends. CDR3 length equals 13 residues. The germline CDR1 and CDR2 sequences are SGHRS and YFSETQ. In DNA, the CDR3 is TGCGCCAGCAGGGCGGGCTCCTACAATGAGCAGTTCTTC. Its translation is CASRAGSYNEQFF.

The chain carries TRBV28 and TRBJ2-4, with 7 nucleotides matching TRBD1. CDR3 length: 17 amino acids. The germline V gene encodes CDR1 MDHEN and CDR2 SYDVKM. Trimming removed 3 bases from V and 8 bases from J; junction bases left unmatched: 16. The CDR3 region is CASSFRGLRGPHDIQYF. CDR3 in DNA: TGTGCCAGCAGTTTTAGGGGTCTTAGGGGGCCTCACGACATTCAGTACTTC.